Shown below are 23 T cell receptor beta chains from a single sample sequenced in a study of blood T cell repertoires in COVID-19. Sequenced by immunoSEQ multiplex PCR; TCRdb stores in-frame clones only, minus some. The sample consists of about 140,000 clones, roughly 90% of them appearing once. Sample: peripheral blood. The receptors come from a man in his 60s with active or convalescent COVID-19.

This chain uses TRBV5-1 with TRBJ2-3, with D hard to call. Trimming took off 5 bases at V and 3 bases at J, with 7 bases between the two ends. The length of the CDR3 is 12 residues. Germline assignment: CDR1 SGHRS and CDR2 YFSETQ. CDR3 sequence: CASSYRTDTQYF. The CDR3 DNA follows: TGCGCCAGCAGTTATCGGACAGATACGCAGTATTTT.

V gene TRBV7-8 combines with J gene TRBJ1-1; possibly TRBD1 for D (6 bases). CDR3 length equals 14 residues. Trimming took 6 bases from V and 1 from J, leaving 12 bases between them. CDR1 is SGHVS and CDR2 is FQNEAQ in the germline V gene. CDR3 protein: CASRATGRNTEAFF. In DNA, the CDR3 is TGTGCCAGCAGAGCAACAGGGCGGAACACTGAAGCTTTCTTT.

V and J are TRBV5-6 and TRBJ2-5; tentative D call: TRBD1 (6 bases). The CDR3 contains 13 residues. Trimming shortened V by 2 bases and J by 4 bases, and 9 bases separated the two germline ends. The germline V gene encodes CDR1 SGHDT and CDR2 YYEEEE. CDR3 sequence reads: CASSLQGGETQYF. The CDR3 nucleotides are TGTGCCAGCAGCTTACAGGGCGGAGAGACCCAGTACTTC.

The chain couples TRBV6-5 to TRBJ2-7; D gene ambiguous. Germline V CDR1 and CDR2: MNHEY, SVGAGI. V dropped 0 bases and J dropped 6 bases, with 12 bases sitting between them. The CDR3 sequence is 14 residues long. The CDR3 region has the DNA TGTGCCAGCAGTTACTCGGTAGCAAGACCCGAGCAGTACTTC. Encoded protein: CASSYSVARPEQYF.

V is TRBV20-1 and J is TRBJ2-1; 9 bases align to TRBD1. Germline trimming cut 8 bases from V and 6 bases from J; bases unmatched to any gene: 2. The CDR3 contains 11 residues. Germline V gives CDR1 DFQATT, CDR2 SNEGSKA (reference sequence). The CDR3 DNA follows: TGCAGTCGACAGGGGGGCAATGAGCAGTTCTTC. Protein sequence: CSRQGGNEQFF.

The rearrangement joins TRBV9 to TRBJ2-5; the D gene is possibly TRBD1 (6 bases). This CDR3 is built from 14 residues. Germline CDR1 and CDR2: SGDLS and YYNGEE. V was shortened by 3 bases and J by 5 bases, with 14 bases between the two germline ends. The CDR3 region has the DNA TGTGCCAGCAGCGCCCGACAGGATGGGGAGACCCAGTACTTC. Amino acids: CASSARQDGETQYF.

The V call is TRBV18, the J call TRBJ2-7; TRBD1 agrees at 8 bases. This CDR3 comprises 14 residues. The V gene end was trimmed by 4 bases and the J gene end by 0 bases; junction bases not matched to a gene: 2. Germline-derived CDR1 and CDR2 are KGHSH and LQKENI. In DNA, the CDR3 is TGTGCCAGCTCACGAGACAGGGGCTCCTACGAGCAGTACTTC. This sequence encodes CASSRDRGSYEQYF. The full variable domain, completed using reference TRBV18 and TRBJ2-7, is NAGVMQNPRHLVRRRGQEARLRCSPMKGHSHVYWYRQLPEEGLKFMVYLQKENIIDESGMPKERFSAEFPKEGPSILRIQQVVRGDSAAYFCASSRDRGSYEQYFGPGTRLTVT.

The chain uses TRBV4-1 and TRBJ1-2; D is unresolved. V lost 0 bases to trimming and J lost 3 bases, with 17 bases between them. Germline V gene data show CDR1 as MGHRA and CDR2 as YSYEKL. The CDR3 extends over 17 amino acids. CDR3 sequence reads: CASSQEVTRGSDYGYTF. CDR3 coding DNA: TGCGCCAGCAGCCAAGAAGTTACCCGGGGATCGGACTATGGCTACACCTTC.

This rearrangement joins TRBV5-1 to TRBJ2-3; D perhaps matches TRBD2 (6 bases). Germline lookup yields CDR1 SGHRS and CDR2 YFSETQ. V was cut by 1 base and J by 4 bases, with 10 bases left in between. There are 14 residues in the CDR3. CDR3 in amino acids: CASSLLAESDTQYF. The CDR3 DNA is TGCGCCAGCAGCTTGTTAGCGGAGTCAGATACGCAGTATTTT.

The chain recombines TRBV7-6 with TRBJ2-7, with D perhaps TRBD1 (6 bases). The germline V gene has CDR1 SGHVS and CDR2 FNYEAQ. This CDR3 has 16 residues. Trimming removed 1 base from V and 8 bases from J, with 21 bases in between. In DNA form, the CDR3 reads TGTGCCAGCAGCTTAGATGTTTCAGGTACAGGGCTCAAGCAGTACTTC. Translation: CASSLDVSGTGLKQYF.

CDR3 protein: CASSFGAGGQETQYF. The CDR3 region has the DNA TGTGCCAGCAGTTTTGGGGCAGGGGGCCAAGAGACCCAGTACTTC. The gene calls are TRBV6-6 and TRBJ2-5, with 7 positions matching TRBD1. The germline gives CDR1 MNHNY, CDR2 SVGAGI (reference sequence). V dropped 4 bases and J dropped 1; count of bases not matched to a gene: 6. This CDR3 spans 15 amino acids.

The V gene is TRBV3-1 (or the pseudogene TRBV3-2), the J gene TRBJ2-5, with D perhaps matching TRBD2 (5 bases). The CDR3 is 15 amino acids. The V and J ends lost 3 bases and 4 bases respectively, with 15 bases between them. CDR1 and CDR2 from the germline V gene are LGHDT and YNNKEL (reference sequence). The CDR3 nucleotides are TGTGCCAGCAGCCAGAGGGCCCGACCCCCAGAGACCCAGTACTTC. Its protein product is CASSQRARPPETQYF.

CDR3 DNA sequence: TGTGTCAGAAGCTTAAGGACAGGCCCTAACTATGGCTACACCTTC. Translating gives CVRSLRTGPNYGYTF. The chain recombines TRBV7-5 with TRBJ1-2; the table's D call TRBD1 went unverified against the DNA. TRBV7-5 represents a pseudogene. CDR3 length equals 15 residues.

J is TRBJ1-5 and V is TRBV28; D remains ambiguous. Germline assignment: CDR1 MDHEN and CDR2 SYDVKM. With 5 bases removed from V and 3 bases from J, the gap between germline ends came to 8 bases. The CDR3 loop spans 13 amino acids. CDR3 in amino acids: CASSLPDNQPQHF. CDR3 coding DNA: TGTGCCAGCAGTCTCCCAGACAATCAGCCCCAGCATTTT. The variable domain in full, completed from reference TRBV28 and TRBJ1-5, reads DVKVTQSSRYLVKRTGEKVFLECVQDMDHENMFWYRQDPGLGLRLIYFSYDVKMKEKGDIPEGYSVSREKKERFSLILESASTNQTSMYLCASSLPDNQPQHFGDGTRLSIL.

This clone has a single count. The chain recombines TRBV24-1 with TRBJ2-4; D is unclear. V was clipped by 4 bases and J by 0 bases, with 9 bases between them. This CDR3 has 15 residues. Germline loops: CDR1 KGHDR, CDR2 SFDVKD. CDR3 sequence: CATSEPVLAKNIQYF. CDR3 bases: TGTGCCACCAGTGAACCAGTCCTAGCCAAAAACATTCAGTACTTC.

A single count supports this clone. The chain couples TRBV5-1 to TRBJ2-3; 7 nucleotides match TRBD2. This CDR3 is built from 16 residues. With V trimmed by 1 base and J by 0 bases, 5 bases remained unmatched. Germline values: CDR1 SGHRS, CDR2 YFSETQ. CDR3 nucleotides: TGCGCCAGCAGCTTGAATCCGGGACTAAGCACAGATACGCAGTATTTT. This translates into CASSLNPGLSTDTQYF.

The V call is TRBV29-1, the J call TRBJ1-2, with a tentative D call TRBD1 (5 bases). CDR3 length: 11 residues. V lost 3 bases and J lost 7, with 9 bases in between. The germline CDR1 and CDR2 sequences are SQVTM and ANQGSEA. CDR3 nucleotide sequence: TGCAGCGTTGAGGTAGGGGCTGGCTACACCTTC. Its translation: CSVEVGAGYTF.

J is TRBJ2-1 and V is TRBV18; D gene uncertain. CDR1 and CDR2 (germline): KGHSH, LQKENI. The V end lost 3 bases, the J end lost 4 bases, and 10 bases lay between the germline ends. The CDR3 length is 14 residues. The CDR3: CASSPISVYNEQFF. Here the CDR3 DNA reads TGTGCCAGCTCACCGATTTCAGTGTACAATGAGCAGTTCTTC. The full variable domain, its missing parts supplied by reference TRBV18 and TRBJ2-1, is NAGVMQNPRHLVRRRGQEARLRCSPMKGHSHVYWYRQLPEEGLKFMVYLQKENIIDESGMPKERFSAEFPKEGPSILRIQQVVRGDSAAYFCASSPISVYNEQFFGPGTRLTVL.

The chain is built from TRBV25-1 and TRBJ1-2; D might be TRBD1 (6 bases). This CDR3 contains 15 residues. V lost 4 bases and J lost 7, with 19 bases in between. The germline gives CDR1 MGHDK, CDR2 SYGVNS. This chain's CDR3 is CASSVHQGKVGGYTF. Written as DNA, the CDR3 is TGTGCCAGCAGTGTACACCAGGGGAAGGTGGGTGGCTACACCTTC.

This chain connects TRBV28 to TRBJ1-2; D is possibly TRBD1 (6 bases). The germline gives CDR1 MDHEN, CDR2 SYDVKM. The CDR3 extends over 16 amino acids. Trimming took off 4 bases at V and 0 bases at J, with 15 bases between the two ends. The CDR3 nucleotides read TGTGCCAGCAGTTACGGAACAGGGTGGTCTAACTATGGCTACACCTTC. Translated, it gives CASSYGTGWSNYGYTF.

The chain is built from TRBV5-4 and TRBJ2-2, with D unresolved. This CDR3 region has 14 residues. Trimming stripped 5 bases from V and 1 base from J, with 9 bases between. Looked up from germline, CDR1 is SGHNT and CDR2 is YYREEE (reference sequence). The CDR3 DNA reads TGTGCCAGCAGTCTTACTGTGAACACCGGGGAGCTGTTTTTT. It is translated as CASSLTVNTGELFF. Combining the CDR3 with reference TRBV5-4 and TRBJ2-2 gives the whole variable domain ETGVTQSPTHLIKTRGQQVTLRCSSQSGHNTVSWYQQALGQGPQFIFQYYREEENGRGNFPPRFSGLQFPNYSSELNVNALELDDSALYLCASSLTVNTGELFFGEGSRLTVL.

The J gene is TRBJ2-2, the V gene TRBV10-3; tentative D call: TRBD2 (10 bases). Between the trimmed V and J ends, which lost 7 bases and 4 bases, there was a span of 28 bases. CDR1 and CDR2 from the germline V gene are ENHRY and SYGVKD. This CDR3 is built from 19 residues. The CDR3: CAINRLRVAGGQGTGELFF. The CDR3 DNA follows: TGTGCCATCAACCGACTCAGAGTAGCGGGGGGACAGGGCACCGGGGAGCTGTTTTTT.

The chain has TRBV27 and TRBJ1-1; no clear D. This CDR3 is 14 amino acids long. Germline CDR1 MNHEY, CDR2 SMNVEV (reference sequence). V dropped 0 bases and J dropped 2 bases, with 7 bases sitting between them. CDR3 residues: CASSLSGDNTEAFF. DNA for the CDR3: TGTGCCAGCAGTTTATCGGGCGACAACACTGAAGCTTTCTTT.